The 32 T cell receptor beta chains presented below share a single source sample, sequenced in a study of T cells in Graves' hyperthyroidism and ophthalmopathy. What was amplified from RNA transcripts were TCR beta CDR3 regions. TCR CDR3 regions were first amplified by RT-PCR with HTBI primers. TCRdb recomputed calls from the multiplex PCR reads with MiXCR, one row per CDR3 protein. The table includes about 520,000 distinct CDR3 sequences, around 20% detected once. The sample consisted of blood. These receptors all come from a man younger than 35 with Graves' hyperthyroidism.

This clonotype appeared many times. This chain joins TRBV6-5 and TRBJ1-1; perhaps TRBD1 as D (6 bases). Germline V CDR1 and CDR2: MNHEY, SVGAGI. Trimming took 6 bases from V and 3 from J, leaving 11 bases between them. The CDR3 totals 13 residues. CDR3 sequence: CASSYQGYTEAFF. CDR3 DNA: TGTGCCAGCAGCTACCAGGGGTACACTGAAGCTTTCTTT.

This clonotype was seen ten or more times. The chain carries TRBV6-1 and TRBJ2-5, with D possibly TRBD2 on 5 matching bases. V lost 8 bases and J lost 4, with 14 bases in between. CDR3 length equals 13 residues. Germline lookup yields CDR1 MNHNS and CDR2 SASEGT. The CDR3 bases are TGTGCCAGCTCAAGTGGCGGGCGAGAGACCCAGTACTTC. Translation: CASSSGGRETQYF.

This clonotype has a count of ten or more. The chain links TRBV11-2 to TRBJ2-7; D is tentatively TRBD1 or TRBD2 (5 bases each). V dropped 3 bases and J dropped 2 bases, with 14 bases sitting between them. The CDR3 is made up of 15 amino acids. Looked up from germline, CDR1 is SGHAT and CDR2 is FQNNGV. CDR3 region: CASSLWLPGPYEQYF. CDR3 DNA sequence: TGTGCCAGCAGCTTGTGGCTTCCGGGGCCCTACGAGCAGTACTTC.

The chain employs TRBV4-1 and TRBJ1-3; D is unresolved. CDR1 is MGHRA, CDR2 YSYEKL, per germline. The V end was cut by 4 bases, the J end by 0 bases, with 13 bases between. The CDR3 loop spans 16 amino acids. CDR3: CASSPRPDYSGNTIYF. CDR3 nucleotide sequence: TGCGCCAGCAGCCCACGACCGGATTACTCTGGAAACACCATATATTTT.

This clonotype was seen ten or more times. CDR3 sequence (DNA): TGTGCCAGCAGCCCAGGGGGGGGCATCTCTGGAAACACCATATATTTT. It encodes CASSPGGGISGNTIYF. The chain links TRBV11-2 to TRBJ1-3; 7 bases are shared with TRBD1. Germline assignment: CDR1 SGHAT and CDR2 FQNNGV. Trimming at V came to 5 bases and at J to 0 bases, leaving 7 bases not matched to a gene. The CDR3 length is 16 residues.

This clonotype came up many times. The chain employs TRBV6-1 and TRBJ1-1; D not resolved. The CDR3 sequence is 14 residues long. CDR1 is MNHNS and CDR2 is SASEGT in the germline V gene. V lost 3 bases, J lost 0 bases, and 8 bases lay in between. For the CDR3, the DNA is TGTGCCAGCAGTGATTTAACCATGAACACTGAAGCTTTCTTT. Its translation is CASSDLTMNTEAFF.

This chain uses TRBV18 with TRBJ1-1; no clear D. This CDR3 spans 13 amino acids. The germline gives CDR1 KGHSH, CDR2 LQKENI. The V and J ends lost 6 bases and 5 bases respectively, with 13 bases between them. CDR3 DNA sequence: TGTGCCAGCTCGTATCTGGAGCGGACTGAAGCTTTCTTT. Its translation: CASSYLERTEAFF. Combining the CDR3 with reference TRBV18 and TRBJ1-1 gives the whole variable domain NAGVMQNPRHLVRRRGQEARLRCSPMKGHSHVYWYRQLPEEGLKFMVYLQKENIIDESGMPKERFSAEFPKEGPSILRIQQVVRGDSAAYFCASSYLERTEAFFGQGTRLTVV.

The chain carries TRBV29-1 and TRBJ2-5; D is unclear. Trimming removed 4 bases at V and 4 bases at J, with 10 bases between. The CDR3 is 12 residues long. Germline assignment: CDR1 SQVTM and CDR2 ANQGSEA. The DNA of the CDR3 is TGCAGCGTTGTGAAGTCTGGAGAGACCCAGTACTTC. Its translation: CSVVKSGETQYF.

A remark on this clonotype: This may be a read error: a much more frequent sequence differs by one nucleotide. The DNA of the CDR3 is TGTGTCAGCAGCTCCCCGGGGAGAGCCAAAAACATTCAGTACTTC. It translates to CVSSSPGRAKNIQYF. V usage is TRBV11-2 and J usage is TRBJ2-4; TRBD2 is a possible D gene (5 bases). The CDR3 loop spans 15 amino acids. The germline V gene has CDR1 SGHAT and CDR2 FQNNGV.

The sample holds many counts of this clonotype. The rearrangement uses TRBV20-1 and TRBJ1-5, with D unresolved. CDR3 length: 15 residues. Germline V CDR1 and CDR2: DFQATT, SNEGSKA (reference sequence). V shed 1 base and J shed 3 bases, with 13 bases lying between them. The CDR3 is CSARAITDNNQPQHF. DNA for the CDR3: TGCAGTGCTAGAGCCATTACGGATAACAATCAGCCCCAGCATTTT.

The rearrangement uses TRBV28 and TRBJ2-7, with D possibly being TRBD1 (6 bases). The CDR3 runs 13 residues. Germline V CDR1 and CDR2: MDHEN, SYDVKM. V was cut by 5 bases and J by 1 base, with 9 bases left in between. This CDR3 is CASSKGGSYEQYV. DNA of the CDR3: TGTGCCAGCAGTAAAGGGGGATCCTACGAGCAGTACGTC.

As regards this clonotype: Possible read error: a much larger clone is one base away. This chain connects TRBV7-9 to TRBJ2-7; D not certain. Judging by the DNA end, TRBJ2-1 fits better; the J call may be wrong. Germline CDR1 SEHNR, CDR2 FQNEAQ (reference sequence). This CDR3 spans 12 amino acids. The CDR3 nucleotides read TGTGCCAGCAGCTCCTCAGGCTACGAGCAGTTCTTC. Its translation: CASSSSGYEQFF.

In its sample, this clonotype was seen many times. J is TRBJ2-5 and V is TRBV2; tentative D call: TRBD1 (6 bases). Germline V gene lookup returns CDR1 SNHLY and CDR2 FYNNEI. The CDR3 is 14 residues long. Trimming shortened V by 4 bases and J by 5 bases, and 14 bases separated the two germline ends. In nucleotides, the CDR3 is TGTGCCAGCAGTGTTTATCAGGGGACGGAGACCCAGTACTTC. Its translation is CASSVYQGTETQYF.

This clonotype was found many times. The V and J genes are TRBV27 and TRBJ2-7, with TRBD2 matching 8 bases. CDR3 length: 14 residues. Germline values: CDR1 MNHEY, CDR2 SMNVEV (reference sequence). V was clipped by 6 bases and J by 12 bases; unmatched bases: 16. Here the CDR3 reads CASSPSVSGTSPYF. The CDR3, as DNA: TGTGCCAGCAGCCCAAGCGTTAGCGGGACTAGTCCGTACTTC.

Ten or more counts support this clonotype. The rearrangement uses TRBV12-3 or TRBV12-4 and TRBJ1-1, with TRBD1 matching 8 bases. Germline trimming cut 5 bases from V and 5 bases from J; bases unmatched to any gene: 4. The CDR3 extends over 13 amino acids. In DNA form, the CDR3 reads TGTGCCAGCAGTACGACAGGGGCTACTGAAGCTTTCTTT. Translating it yields CASSTTGATEAFF.

This clonotype turned up a few times. The rearrangement uses TRBV11-1 and TRBJ2-2, with 12 nucleotides matching TRBD2. The germline CDR1 and CDR2 sequences are SGHAT and FQDESV (reference sequence). The CDR3 consists of 19 residues. V was pared by 3 bases and J by 6 bases, with 14 bases of the junction left unmatched. CDR3 amino acids: CASSFSDLAGGPRPGELFF. CDR3 in DNA: TGTGCCAGCAGCTTCTCCGATCTAGCGGGGGGGCCCAGACCCGGGGAGCTGTTTTTT.

The CDR3 here is CASSVELAGGLETQYF. The CDR3 bases are TGTGCCAGCAGCGTCGAACTAGCGGGGGGGCTCGAGACCCAGTACTTC. This chain links TRBV9 with TRBJ2-5, with 13 bases identical to TRBD2. Germline loops: CDR1 SGDLS, CDR2 YYNGEE. V trimming: 2 bases; J trimming: 5 bases; junction bases outside the gene matches: 6. The length of the CDR3 is 16 residues.

This clonotype was seen ten or more times. The chain is built from TRBV20-1 and TRBJ1-5; D gene ambiguous. Trimming removed 5 bases at V and 0 bases at J, with 11 bases between. Germline V lookup: CDR1 DFQATT, CDR2 SNEGSKA (reference sequence). The length of the CDR3 is 14 residues. The CDR3 protein is CSALQRDSNQPQHF. The CDR3 region has the DNA TGCAGTGCTTTGCAGAGAGATAGCAATCAGCCCCAGCATTTT.

This chain connects TRBV7-6 to TRBJ2-7, with 7 bases aligning to TRBD1. CDR3 size: 15 residues. Per germline, CDR1 SGHVS and CDR2 FNYEAQ. Trimming took 5 bases from V and 6 from J; bases not matched to a gene: 13. The CDR3 reads CASSKQGSMTGEQYF. The DNA of the CDR3 is TGTGCCAGCAGCAAACAGGGGTCGATGACTGGCGAGCAGTACTTC.

Worth noting for this clonotype: A clone one base away is much larger, so this may be a read error. The chain employs TRBV11-3 and TRBJ2-2, with 7 bases that match TRBD2. The germline gives CDR1 SGHNT, CDR2 YENEEA. The CDR3 loop spans 14 amino acids. The ends lost 5 bases at V and 6 bases at J; junction bases unmatched: 6. The CDR3 DNA follows: TGTGCCAGCAGCCCGACTAGCAGGGCCGGGGAGCTGTTTTTT. Amino acids: CASSPTSRAGELFF.

The rearrangement joins TRBV5-1 to TRBJ1-1; 7 nucleotides line up with TRBD1. The CDR3 consists of 14 residues. Germline CDR1 reads SGHRS; CDR2 reads YFSETQ. V lost 0 bases to trimming and J lost 10 bases; unmatched junction nucleotides: 9. The CDR3 sequence is CASSLAQGGWGAFF. The CDR3 nucleotides are TGCGCCAGCAGCTTGGCGCAAGGGGGCTGGGGAGCTTTCTTT.

This clonotype was seen many times. V is TRBV5-1 and J is TRBJ2-2; possibly TRBD1 or TRBD2 for D (5 bases each). Germline V gene data show CDR1 as SGHRS and CDR2 as YFSETQ. V gave up 1 base and J gave up 4 bases, with 11 bases separating them. CDR3 size: 15 residues. CDR3 residues: CASSLMGEGTGELFF. DNA for the CDR3: TGCGCCAGCAGCTTGATGGGGGAAGGCACCGGGGAGCTGTTTTTT.

This clonotype has at least ten counts. The chain links TRBV19 to TRBJ2-2; 11 bases are a match to TRBD1. The V gene end was trimmed by 9 bases and the J gene end by 7 bases; junction bases not matched to a gene: 4. Germline loops: CDR1 LNHDA, CDR2 SQIVND (reference sequence). The CDR3 covers 13 residues. CDR3 amino acids: CASGQGAFGELFF. The DNA of the CDR3 is TGTGCCAGCGGACAGGGGGCGTTCGGGGAGCTGTTTTTT.

This clonotype was seen repeatedly, ten times or more. The CDR3 protein is CASSPLGANVLTF. The CDR3, as DNA: TGTGCCAGCAGCCCTCTAGGGGCCAACGTCCTGACTTTC. The J gene is TRBJ2-6, the V gene TRBV12-3 or TRBV12-4, with D unclear. The length of the CDR3 is 13 residues. Trimming took 6 bases from V and 4 from J, leaving 7 bases between them.

At least ten counts were recorded for this clonotype. The chain combines TRBV28 with TRBJ1-1; D not certain. The V end was cut by 3 bases, the J end by 1 base, with 9 bases between. Germline values: CDR1 MDHEN, CDR2 SYDVKM. This CDR3 contains 14 residues. CDR3: CASSFESENTEAFF. Written as DNA, the CDR3 is TGTGCCAGCAGTTTCGAGTCTGAGAACACTGAAGCTTTCTTT.

This clonotype came up many times. The chain carries TRBV20-1 and TRBJ1-1; TRBD1 agrees at 7 bases. The V segment lost 5 bases and the J segment 5 bases; nucleotides outside the gene matches: 2. There are 11 residues in the CDR3. CDR1 is DFQATT and CDR2 is SNEGSKA in the germline V gene (reference sequence). The CDR3 bases are TGCAGTGCTGTACAGGGGACTGAAGCTTTCTTT. This encodes CSAVQGTEAFF.

Ten or more counts support this clonotype. The CDR3 coding sequence is TGTGCTAGTGGTTTGGTACCCCTCCTGCGAAGGAACACTGAAGCTTTCTTT. This codes for CASGLVPLLRRNTEAFF. The V and J genes are TRBV12-5 and TRBJ1-1; D is unclear. Germline V lookup: CDR1 LGHNT, CDR2 FRNRAP. The CDR3 is 17 residues long. V was cut by 0 bases and J by 1 base, with 15 bases left in between.

This clonotype was seen ten or more times. The gene calls are TRBV2 and TRBJ1-1; D gene ambiguous. Germline loops: CDR1 SNHLY, CDR2 FYNNEI. CDR3 length: 14 amino acids. Trimming removed 6 bases from V and 4 bases from J, with 15 bases in between. The CDR3 DNA reads as TGTGCCAGCAGGCGTACAGCACGAGGCACTGAAGCTTTCTTT. Its translation is CASRRTARGTEAFF.

The chain links TRBV12-3 or TRBV12-4 to TRBJ1-2, with 12 positions matching TRBD1. This CDR3 is 18 amino acids long. The V segment lost 4 bases and the J segment 5 bases; nucleotides outside the gene matches: 14. This chain's CDR3 is CASSSPGTGGDGGYGYTF. As DNA, the CDR3 is TGTGCCAGCAGTTCACCTGGGACAGGGGGCGACGGTGGGTATGGCTACACCTTC.

This clonotype was seen a single time. This rearrangement joins TRBV25-1 to TRBJ1-1; unclear D gene. The CDR3 runs to 13 residues. V lost 4 bases, J lost 11 bases, and 17 bases lay in between. Germline assignment: CDR1 MGHDK and CDR2 SYGVNS. The CDR3, as DNA: TGTGCCAGCAGTGTAGTAAAGATCGGTGATGCTTTCTTT. Its protein product is CASSVVKIGDAFF.

In this sample, this clonotype turned up many times. The V and J genes are TRBV7-8 and TRBJ2-7; 8 bases are a match to TRBD1. Trimming took 3 bases from V and 1 from J; bases not matched to a gene: 2. The CDR3 spans 14 residues. The V gene's germline CDR1 is SGHVS and CDR2 FQNEAQ. In DNA, the CDR3 is TGTGCCAGCAGCTTCCGGGACAGGTCCTACGAGCAGTACTTC. This codes for CASSFRDRSYEQYF.

V usage is TRBV19 and J usage is TRBJ1-5; 11 bases line up with TRBD1. The ends lost 7 bases at V and 5 bases at J; junction bases unmatched: 4. The germline gives CDR1 LNHDA, CDR2 SQIVND (reference sequence). This CDR3 is built from 14 residues. CDR3 protein: CASTGQGAYQPQHF. In DNA form, the CDR3 reads TGTGCCAGTACAGGACAGGGGGCATATCAGCCCCAGCATTTT.